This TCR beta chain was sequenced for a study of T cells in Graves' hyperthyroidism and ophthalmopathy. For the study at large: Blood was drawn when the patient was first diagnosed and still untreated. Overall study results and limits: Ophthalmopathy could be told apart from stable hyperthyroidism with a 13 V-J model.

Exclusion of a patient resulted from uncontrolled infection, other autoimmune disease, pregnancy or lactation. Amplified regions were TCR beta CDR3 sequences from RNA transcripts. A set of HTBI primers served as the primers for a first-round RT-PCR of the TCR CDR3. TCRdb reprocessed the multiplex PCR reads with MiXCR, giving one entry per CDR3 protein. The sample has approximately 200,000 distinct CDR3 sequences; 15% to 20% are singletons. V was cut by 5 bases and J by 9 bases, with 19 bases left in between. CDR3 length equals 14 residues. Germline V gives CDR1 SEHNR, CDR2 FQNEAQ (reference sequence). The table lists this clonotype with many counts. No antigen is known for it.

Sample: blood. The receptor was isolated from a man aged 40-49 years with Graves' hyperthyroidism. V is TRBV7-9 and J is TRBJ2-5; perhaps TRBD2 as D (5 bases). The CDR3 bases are TGTGCCAGCAGCCCGGGTCATGTTCCGGAGGCCCAGTACTTC. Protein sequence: CASSPGHVPEAQYF.